These T cell receptor beta chains were read from a single sample in a study of shared clonotypes between healthy human individuals. Here immunoSEQ multiplex PCR was the method, and the copy in TCRdb shows in-frame clones only, minus some. The sample gives approximately 2,200,000 clones, 85% to 95% of which show up once; 1.5% to 2% is in the top ten. The sequenced sample consisted of naive CD8+ T cells from PBMCs. Receptor source: a man younger than 35 in good health. Some clones in this sample may be carry-over from other donors' samples. The CDR3 runs from the conserved cysteine through the conserved F or W. D genes are given only for firm matches. Rows give clone size only sometimes, using once, few, many, or a class for an expanded clone.

clone size	V gene	D gene	J gene	CDR3 DNA	CDR3 protein
NA	TRBV5-6	NA	TRBJ2-1	TGTGCCAGCAGCCCGGAAAATAGAAATGAGCAGTTCTTC	CASSPENRNEQFF
once	TRBV28	NA	TRBJ2-6	TGTGCCTCCTCAGGGGATTCTGGGGCCAACGTCCTGACTTTC	CASSGDSGANVLTF
NA	TRBV6-5	TRBD1	TRBJ2-7	TGTGCCAGCAGGGGACAGGGGTTCCACGAGCAGTACTTC	CASRGQGFHEQYF
NA	TRBV30	NA	TRBJ2-7	TGTGCCTGGAGTGTACGGGCCAGGACCTACGAGCAGTACTTC	CAWSVRARTYEQYF
few	TRBV19	NA	TRBJ1-4	TGTGCCAGTAGTGCCCGGATCCTAGAAAAACTGTTTTTT	CASSARILEKLFF
few	TRBV11-2	NA	TRBJ2-7	TGTGCCAGCAGCTCCCCCATCTACGAGCAGTACTTC	CASSSPIYEQYF
NA	TRBV5-4	TRBD1	TRBJ2-1	TGTGCCAGCAGCATAATCGGACAGGGGGTATACAATGAGCAGTTCTTC	CASSIIGQGVYNEQFF
NA	TRBV7-2	NA	TRBJ2-7	TGTGCCAGCAGCTTAGCTTGGGGGGGCATACACTACGAGCAGTACTTC	CASSLAWGGIHYEQYF
NA	TRBV27	NA	TRBJ2-7	TGTGCCAGCACACCCCTGGGGTTCCGCGAGCAGTACTTC	CASTPLGFREQYF
NA	TRBV28	TRBD1	TRBJ2-7	TGTGCCAGCAGTTTATTCAGGGGGTCCTACGAGCAGTACTTC	CASSLFRGSYEQYF
NA	TRBV28	NA	TRBJ2-2	TGTGCCAGCAGTTTTGCCACTCCCGGGAGTGGGGAGCTGTTTTTT	CASSFATPGSGELFF
NA	TRBV5-4	NA	TRBJ2-7	TGTGCCAGCAGCTTGGCCGGAGGGAACCCCTACGAGCAGTACTTC	CASSLAGGNPYEQYF
NA	TRBV11-2	TRBD2	TRBJ2-3	TGTGCCAGCAGCTTAGTGGCGCGGGAGGGCACAGATACGCAGTATTTT	CASSLVAREGTDTQYF
NA	TRBV2	NA	TRBJ2-5	TGTGCCAGCAGTGCCCAACCGTGGGGCCAAGAGACCCAGTACTTC	CASSAQPWGQETQYF
NA	TRBV25-1	NA	TRBJ1-5	TGTGCCAGCAGTGAGGCTCCGGGTCAGCCCCAGCATTTT	CASSEAPGQPQHF
NA	TRBV27	NA	TRBJ1-1	TGTGCCAGCAGTTCTGCAGGGACGAACACTGAAGCTTTCTTT	CASSSAGTNTEAFF
NA	TRBV7-9	NA	TRBJ1-1	TGTGCCAGCAGCGAGGGGCTCACTGAAGCTTTCTTT	CASSEGLTEAFF
once	TRBV7-7	TRBD1	TRBJ1-3	TGTGCCAGCAGCTTTGAAGGGGGACAGGGGTCCTCTGGAAACACCATATATTTT	CASSFEGGQGSSGNTIYF
NA	TRBV6-5	NA	TRBJ1-1	TGTGCCAGCAACTACTCCGGACAGCGGAACACTGAAGCTTTCTTT	CASNYSGQRNTEAFF
once	TRBV27	NA	TRBJ2-1	TGTGCCAGCAGTTTATTCTATGGCTACAATGAGCAGTTCTTC	CASSLFYGYNEQFF
once	TRBV27	NA	TRBJ2-1	TGTGCCAGCAGTATGATCCGGGCCTACAATGAGCAGTTCTTC	CASSMIRAYNEQFF
once	TRBV7-6	NA	TRBJ1-6	TGTGCCAGCAGCTTGACACCCGGGCTAGTAGGTTCACCCCTCCACTTT	CASSLTPGLVGSPLHF
once	TRBV19	TRBD2	TRBJ2-1	TGTGCCAGTAGGCCCAGGACTAGCGGGAGTTTGGGTAATGAGCAGTTCTTC	CASRPRTSGSLGNEQFF
NA	TRBV11-2	NA	TRBJ2-1	TGTGCCAGCAGCTTAGCCCCTGCAGGGGTGGACAATGAGCAGTTCTTC	CASSLAPAGVDNEQFF
NA	TRBV27	NA	TRBJ1-1	TGTGCCAGCCTAGGCGGGGACGACACTGAAGCTTTCTTT	CASLGGDDTEAFF
NA	TRBV11-2	NA	TRBJ1-2	TGTGCCAGCAGCTTAGGAAGGGCTCCTAACTATGGCTACACCTTC	CASSLGRAPNYGYTF
NA	TRBV7-3	NA	TRBJ2-5	TGTGCCAGCAGCGGGGACCGAGGGAGGACCCAGTACTTC	CASSGDRGRTQYF
NA	TRBV9	NA	TRBJ2-5	TGTGCCAGCAGCGCACCCCACCAGGGCCAAGAGACCCAGTACTTC	CASSAPHQGQETQYF
NA	TRBV4-1	TRBD2	TRBJ2-1	TGCGCCAGCAGCCAGACTAGCGGGGGGATCTCCTACAATGAGCAGTTCTTC	CASSQTSGGISYNEQFF
NA	TRBV27	NA	TRBJ2-7	TGTGCCAGCAGTTTATTTGCTGGGGCCTACGAGCAGTACTTC	CASSLFAGAYEQYF
NA	TRBV5-5	NA	TRBJ1-2	TGTGCCAGCAGCCTCGGGGAGGGGACGAGGCGGTATGGCTACACCTTC	CASSLGEGTRRYGYTF
few	TRBV28	NA	TRBJ1-5	TGTGCCAGCAGTTTTTGGGATCAGCCCCAGCATTTT	CASSFWDQPQHF
NA	TRBV29-1	TRBD1	TRBJ1-4	TGCAGCGCTACGCAGGGGGTTAATGAAAAACTGTTTTTT	CSATQGVNEKLFF
NA	TRBV11-2	NA	TRBJ2-5	TGTGCCAGCAGTCCTGACTCCTTAGTTGGGACCCTCCAACGGACCCAGTACTTC	CASSPDSLVGTLQRTQYF
NA	TRBV6-6	TRBD1	TRBJ2-7	TGTGCCAGCAGTTACTCGACGGGACAGGGGTACGAGCAGTACTTC	CASSYSTGQGYEQYF
NA	TRBV28	TRBD2	TRBJ2-3	TGTGCCAGCAGTTTAGCGGGAGCGCCAGATACGCAGTATTTT	CASSLAGAPDTQYF
NA	TRBV28	NA	TRBJ1-2	TGTGCCAGCAGTTTAGCAGGGGCGCCGGGGTTTGGCTACACCTTC	CASSLAGAPGFGYTF
NA	TRBV7-2	TRBD2	TRBJ2-7	TGTGCCAGCACCGGCAGACTAGCGGGATCCTACGAGCAGTACTTC	CASTGRLAGSYEQYF
NA	TRBV6-6	TRBD1	TRBJ1-1	TGTGCCAGCAGCTCTCCCGGGACAGTGAACACTGAAGCTTTCTTT	CASSSPGTVNTEAFF
NA	TRBV19	NA	TRBJ1-1	TGTGCCAGTCTTGGTATCAGGGAACTTAACACTGAAGCTTTCTTT	CASLGIRELNTEAFF
NA	TRBV28	TRBD2	TRBJ2-7	TGTGCCAGCAGTTCCCTCGCGGGAGAACCCCTCATGAAGCAGTACTTC	CASSSLAGEPLMKQYF
NA	TRBV30	NA	TRBJ1-5	TGTGCCTGGGGCGCGGGACTGGGAAGCAATCAGCCCCAGCATTTT	CAWGAGLGSNQPQHF
NA	TRBV27	TRBD2	TRBJ2-3	TGTGCCAGCAGTGATGGAGGGGGACTAGCGGACCACAATACGCAGTATTTT	CASSDGGGLADHNTQYF
NA	TRBV29-1	TRBD2	TRBJ2-1	TGCAGCGTTGAGTCGGCTAGCGGATCGACCACCTACAATGAGCAGTTCTTC	CSVESASGSTTYNEQFF
NA	TRBV4-1	NA	TRBJ1-6	TGCGCCAGCAGCCAACACCCCGGGACCTATAATTCACCCCTCCACTTT	CASSQHPGTYNSPLHF
NA	TRBV7-9	NA	TRBJ1-5	TGTGCCAGCAGCAATCTATCCGTTAGCAATCAGCCCCAGCATTTT	CASSNLSVSNQPQHF
NA	TRBV6-1	NA	TRBJ2-7	TGTGCCAGCAGTGAAATACCGTACGAGCAGTACTTC	CASSEIPYEQYF
NA	TRBV29-1	TRBD2	TRBJ2-7	TGCAGCGTTGAGGGGGGGGAGTCCCCCTACGAGCAGTACTTC	CSVEGGESPYEQYF
NA	TRBV9	NA	TRBJ2-5	TGTGCCAGCAGCGTAGGGACCGCCAACCGAGAGACCCAGTACTTC	CASSVGTANRETQYF
NA	TRBV7-8	TRBD1	TRBJ1-1	TGTGCCAGCAGCTTAGTTTTTTGGGGACAGAACATGAACACTGAAGCTTTCTTT	CASSLVFWGQNMNTEAFF